One sample yielded the 2 T cell receptor beta chains listed below, sequenced in a study of T cell responses to AZD1222 COVID-19 vaccine. The repertoire was sequenced with immunoSEQ multiplex PCR; TCRdb's copy has only in-frame clones and lacks some. The data contain about 86,000 clones, about 92% of them singletons. This sample comprised peripheral blood, obtained on day 0 of AZD1222 vaccination. The receptor set was obtained from an adult in good health.

About this clone: The junction shows a germline mismatch at one end, possibly a read error. This chain links TRBV7-7 with TRBJ2-5, with a tentative D call TRBD2 (6 bases). This CDR3 is built from 16 residues. Germline V gene data show CDR1 as SSHAT and CDR2 as FNYEAQ (reference sequence). CDR3 sequence (DNA): TGTGCTAGCAGCTTAGGCCCTAGCGCGGGGCAAGAGACCCAGTACTTC. This encodes CASSLGPSAGQETQYF.

In the case of this clone: In the same sample, other DNA sequences code for this CDR3. The CDR3 protein is CASSYGEKLFF. CDR3 nucleotides: TGTGCCAGCAGTTATGGGGAAAAACTGTTTTTT. The chain combines TRBV6-5 with TRBJ1-4; D uncertain. CDR3 length: 11 amino acids. Per germline, CDR1 MNHEY and CDR2 SVGAGI. V dropped 3 bases and J dropped 8 bases, with 4 bases sitting between them.